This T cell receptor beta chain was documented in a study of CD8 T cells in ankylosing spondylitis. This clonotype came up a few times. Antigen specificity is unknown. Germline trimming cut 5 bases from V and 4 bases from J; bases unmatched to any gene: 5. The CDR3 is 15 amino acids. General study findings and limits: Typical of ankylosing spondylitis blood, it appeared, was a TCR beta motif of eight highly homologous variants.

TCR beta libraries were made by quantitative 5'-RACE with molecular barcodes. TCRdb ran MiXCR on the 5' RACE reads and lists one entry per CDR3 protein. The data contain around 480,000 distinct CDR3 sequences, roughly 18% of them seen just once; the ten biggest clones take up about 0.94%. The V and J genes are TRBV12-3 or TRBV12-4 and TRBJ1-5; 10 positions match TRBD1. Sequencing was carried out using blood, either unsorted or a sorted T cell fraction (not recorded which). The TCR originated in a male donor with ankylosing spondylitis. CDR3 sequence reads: CASSIGTGANQPQHF. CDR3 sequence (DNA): TGTGCCAGCAGTATCGGGACAGGGGCGAATCAGCCCCAGCATTTT.